Listed here are 29 T cell receptor beta chains from one sample, sequenced in a study of radiotherapy plus CTLA-4 blockade in lung cancer (dated by TCRdb to 2017 to 2018). Libraries were made using the immunoSEQ multiplex PCR assay. The source is immuneACCESS, and TCRdb retained only in-frame sequences with V and J called. Part of the clones is not carried over; for the studies checked, unresolved V genes explain less than half of this, and the remainder is unexplained. Across this sample there are under 100,000 clones, with approximately 82% seen only once. Together, the top ten hold about 14% of the sample. The specimen was peripheral blood, collected from a patient treated with radiotherapy plus ipilimumab. These receptors were taken from a human donor with non-small cell lung cancer that progressed on radiotherapy plus ipilimumab.

The chain employs TRBV5-1 and TRBJ2-1; D uncertain. The CDR3 consists of 14 residues. V lost 0 bases and J lost 6, with 10 bases in between. Per the germline V gene, CDR1 is SGHRS and CDR2 is YFSETQ. The CDR3 DNA is TGCGCCAGCAGCTTGGCCCAAGGGTTCAATGAGCAGTTCTTC. Protein sequence: CASSLAQGFNEQFF.

CDR3 protein: CASSRDSPIDTQYF. Here the CDR3 DNA reads TGTGCCAGCAGCAGGGACAGCCCAATAGATACGCAGTATTTT. The chain is built from TRBV7-3 and TRBJ2-3; 7 bases map to TRBD1. Looked up from germline, CDR1 is SGHTA and CDR2 is FQGTGA. Losses at the gene ends were 5 bases for V and 5 bases for J; bases not matched to a gene: 7. The CDR3 consists of 14 residues.

This clone was seen a single time. CDR3 protein: CASSLNRVTLNTGELFF. CDR3 DNA sequence: TGTGCCAGCAGTCTCAACAGGGTTACCTTAAACACCGGGGAGCTGTTTTTT. The chain couples TRBV27 to TRBJ2-2, with D possibly being TRBD1 (6 bases). Trimming removed 5 bases at V and 2 bases at J, with 18 bases between. This CDR3 contains 17 residues. CDR1 and CDR2 from the germline V gene are MNHEY and SMNVEV (reference sequence).

This chain links TRBV21-1 with TRBJ2-2; the tabulated D call, TRBD1, remains unverified against the DNA. TRBV21-1 is described as a pseudogene. The CDR3 covers 14 residues. Here the CDR3 DNA reads TGTGCCGGGACAGGGGGCGGGAGCACCGGGGAGCTGTTTTTT. It translates to CAGTGGGSTGELFF.

This sequence joins TRBV5-1 and TRBJ2-1; D could derive from TRBD1 or TRBD2 (5 bases each). Trimming took off 7 bases at V and 6 bases at J, with 17 bases between the two ends. Germline V gene sequence: CDR1 SGHRS, CDR2 YFSETQ. This CDR3 spans 14 amino acids. The CDR3 spells CASGALGDANEQFF. The CDR3 DNA sequence: TGCGCCAGCGGCGCTTTGGGGGACGCCAATGAGCAGTTCTTC.

This clone was observed a single time. Because it lacks the conserved phenylalanine or tryptophan at the end, this CDR3 is likely a read error. The chain combines TRBV29-1 with TRBJ1-1, with 7 bases fitting TRBD1. The germline gives CDR1 SQVTM, CDR2 ANQGSEA. Trimming removed 4 bases from V and 0 bases from J; junction bases left unmatched: 8. This CDR3 spans 15 amino acids. CDR3 in amino acids: CSVVGTEALNTEAFL. The CDR3 nucleotides read TGCAGCGTTGTGGGGACAGAGGCGCTGAACACTGAAGCTTTCCTT.

This sequence joins TRBV5-6 and TRBJ1-2; no definite D call. Germline-derived CDR1 and CDR2 are SGHDT and YYEEEE. The V end lost 6 bases, the J end lost 8 bases, and 17 bases lay between the germline ends. This CDR3 has 13 residues. The CDR3 nucleotides read TGTGCCAGCAACCATCTTCGAGATTGGGGCTACACCTTC. This translates into CASNHLRDWGYTF.

DNA for the CDR3: TGTGCCATCAGTGAGTCGACCAACAGGGGCGGAGGCTACACCTTC. Translating gives CAISESTNRGGGYTF. The chain has TRBV10-3 and TRBJ1-2; 7 positions match TRBD1. CDR1 is ENHRY and CDR2 is SYGVKD in the germline V gene. V was pared by 0 bases and J by 8 bases, with 9 bases of the junction left unmatched. The CDR3 length is 15 residues.

The chain combines TRBV6-4 with TRBJ2-2; D uncertain. Trimming took off 3 bases at V and 1 base at J, with 12 bases between the two ends. Germline V gene data show CDR1 as MRHNA and CDR2 as SNTAGT. The CDR3 sequence is 16 residues long. CDR3 bases: TGTGCCAGCAGTGAAGGCGGCCGCTTGAACACCGGGGAGCTGTTTTTT. This translates into CASSEGGRLNTGELFF.

The V and J genes are TRBV7-9 and TRBJ1-2; D gene unclear. This CDR3 is 16 amino acids long. V gave up 3 bases and J gave up 2 bases, with 16 bases separating them. CDR1 and CDR2 from the germline V gene are SEHNR and FQNEAQ (reference sequence). The CDR3 region is CASSFGRTKSNYGYTF. The CDR3 region has the DNA TGTGCCAGCAGCTTCGGCAGAACCAAATCGAACTATGGCTACACCTTC.

The gene calls are TRBV7-9 and TRBJ2-3; a possible D gene is TRBD2 (5 bases). Per germline, CDR1 SEHNR and CDR2 FQNEAQ (reference sequence). V lost 1 base and J 4 bases, leaving 18 bases between the germline ends. The CDR3 covers 17 residues. DNA of the CDR3: TGTGCCAGCAGCTTAGGGTCCCGGGGTAGGTTCGCAGATACGCAGTATTTT. It encodes CASSLGSRGRFADTQYF.

The count of this clone is one. This rearrangement joins TRBV4-3 to TRBJ2-1; a weak D match, TRBD2 (6 bases). CDR1 LGHNA and CDR2 YSLEER come from the germline V gene. Trimming took 1 base from V and 4 from J, leaving 14 bases between them. The CDR3 covers 16 residues. The CDR3 DNA follows: TGCGCCAGCAGCCAAGGGCAGGAGGGGCGGTACAATGAGCAGTTCTTC. Protein product: CASSQGQEGRYNEQFF.

The chain employs TRBV7-2 and TRBJ2-1; D assignment may be TRBD1 or TRBD2 (6 bases each). This CDR3 has 15 residues. Germline-derived CDR1 and CDR2 are SGHTA and FQGNSA. Deletions cut 7 bases from V and 9 bases from J, with 22 bases between. CDR3: CASTSAPGEASEQFF. As DNA, the CDR3 is TGTGCCAGCACCTCAGCGCCAGGGGAGGCAAGTGAGCAGTTCTTC.

The V and J genes are TRBV6-1 and TRBJ1-3, with D uncertain. V gave up 2 bases and J gave up 0 bases, with 2 bases separating them. CDR3 size: 13 residues. CDR1 MNHNS and CDR2 SASEGT come from the germline V gene. The CDR3 reads CASSEYSGNTIYF. CDR3 sequence (DNA): TGTGCCAGCAGTGAATACTCTGGAAACACCATATATTTT.

This clone was seen a handful of times. The rearrangement joins TRBV19 to TRBJ2-1, with 7 bases lining up with TRBD2. Germline V gene data show CDR1 as LNHDA and CDR2 as SQIVND (reference sequence). The CDR3 runs 14 residues. Trimming took 5 bases from V and 6 from J; bases not matched to a gene: 7. In DNA form, the CDR3 reads TGTGCCAGTAGTTATGCGGGGGAAGTCAATGAGCAGTTCTTC. Translating it yields CASSYAGEVNEQFF.

This clone was observed a few times. The chain links TRBV27 to TRBJ1-2; TRBD1 might be the D (6 bases). The V gene's germline CDR1 is MNHEY and CDR2 SMNVEV (reference sequence). The CDR3 runs 15 residues. With 2 bases removed from V and 5 bases from J, the gap between germline ends came to 15 bases. The CDR3 coding sequence is TGTGCCAGCAGTTTAAGGGGGGCAGGCCTGTATGGCTACACCTTC. This sequence encodes CASSLRGAGLYGYTF.

The J gene is TRBJ2-3, the V gene TRBV6-1; D gene uncertain. The germline V gene has CDR1 MNHNS and CDR2 SASEGT. The CDR3 spans 15 residues. V was clipped by 6 bases and J by 2 bases, with 15 bases between them. CDR3 sequence: CASRGNSVATDTQYF. The DNA for the CDR3 is TGTGCCAGCAGGGGCAATTCAGTTGCCACAGATACGCAGTATTTT.

The genes are TRBV6-5 and TRBJ2-1; 7 bases agree with TRBD2. The V gene end was trimmed by 5 bases and the J gene end by 10 bases; junction bases not matched to a gene: 11. CDR1 and CDR2 (germline): MNHEY, SVGAGI. This CDR3 has 14 residues. The CDR3 loop is CASSRLASTGEQFF. The CDR3 DNA reads as TGTGCCAGCAGTCGACTAGCCTCAACTGGGGAGCAGTTCTTC.

In its sample, this clone was seen once. The chain employs TRBV28 and TRBJ2-7, with 10 bases that match TRBD1. In germline, CDR1 is MDHEN, CDR2 SYDVKM. The CDR3 is made up of 19 amino acids. V shed 2 bases, J shed 4 bases, and the junction held 17 bases outside the gene matches. CDR3 sequence: CASSLTLGTGVGGLYEQYF. CDR3 coding DNA: TGTGCCAGCAGTTTAACCCTCGGGACAGGGGTCGGAGGGCTTTACGAGCAGTACTTC.

This clone appeared a single time. V gene TRBV6-6 combines with J gene TRBJ2-7, with 7 positions matching TRBD1. This CDR3 has 13 amino acids. Looked up from germline, CDR1 is MNHNY and CDR2 is SVGAGI (reference sequence). Trimming took 6 bases from V and 5 from J; bases not matched to a gene: 7. The CDR3 coding sequence is TGTGCCAGCAGACCCCCCGGACAGGACGAGCAGTACTTC. This gives the protein CASRPPGQDEQYF.

The chain couples TRBV19 to TRBJ1-1, with unresolved D. Looked up from germline, CDR1 is LNHDA and CDR2 is SQIVND (reference sequence). The CDR3 sequence is 14 residues long. V lost 3 bases and J lost 6, with 14 bases in between. The CDR3 loop reads CASSIGRRASEAFF. CDR3 nucleotides: TGTGCCAGTAGTATTGGCAGGCGGGCGTCTGAAGCTTTCTTT. The complete variable domain, with remaining parts taken from reference TRBV19 and TRBJ1-1, reads DGGITQSPKYLFRKEGQNVTLSCEQNLNHDAMYWYRQDPGQGLRLIYYSQIVNDFQKGDIAEGYSVSREKKESFPLTVTSAQKNPTAFYLCASSIGRRASEAFFGQGTRLTVV.

V gene TRBV21-1 combines with J gene TRBJ2-3; the table's D call, TRBD2, was not checked against the DNA. TRBV21-1 counts as a pseudogene. CDR3 length equals 18 residues. The CDR3 coding sequence is TGTGCCAGCAGTATATGGGGGGTGACGGGAGGGCTCTCAGATACGCAGTATTTT. Residues: CASSIWGVTGGLSDTQYF.

This clone has only a few counts. CDR3 bases: TGTGCCAGCTCACCAACCCCCAGCCAAGAGACCCAGTACTTC. Its translation: CASSPTPSQETQYF. The chain links TRBV18 to TRBJ2-5; the D is unclear. Trimming left V 2 bases short and J 1 base short, with 8 bases between. This CDR3 is built from 14 residues. Germline CDR1 and CDR2: KGHSH and LQKENI.

The J gene is TRBJ2-2, the V gene TRBV4-1, with TRBD1 identical over 11 bases. Looked up from germline, CDR1 is MGHRA and CDR2 is YSYEKL. V shed 4 bases and J 2 bases; nucleotides not matched to a gene: 3. The CDR3 sequence is 16 residues long. The CDR3 DNA reads TGCGCCAGCAGCCTTGGGACAGGGGGTAACACCGGGGAGCTGTTTTTT. This translates into CASSLGTGGNTGELFF.

The chain carries TRBV12-5 and TRBJ1-4; maybe TRBD1 (5 bases). The CDR3 loop spans 15 amino acids. V shed 0 bases and J shed 7 bases, with 12 bases lying between them. The germline V gene encodes CDR1 LGHNT and CDR2 FRNRAP. CDR3 bases: TGTGCTAGTGGTTTGGTTCTGGGGGGGGGTGAAAAACTGTTTTTT. This sequence encodes CASGLVLGGGEKLFF.

The chain combines TRBV6-5 with TRBJ2-7; 7 positions agree with TRBD1. The CDR3 is 15 residues long. Germline trimming cut 4 bases from V and 2 bases from J; bases unmatched to any gene: 8. In germline, CDR1 is MNHEY, CDR2 SVGAGI. The CDR3 protein is CASSSRRDRTYEQYF. DNA for the CDR3: TGTGCCAGCAGTTCCCGACGGGACAGAACCTACGAGCAGTACTTC.

The chain recombines TRBV5-8 with TRBJ2-6; D remains ambiguous. The V end lost 0 bases, the J end lost 0 bases, and 19 bases lay between the germline ends. From germline, CDR1 is SGHTS and CDR2 YDEGEE. This CDR3 is built from 20 residues. CDR3 amino acids: CASSLDKSGRYLSGANVLTF. The CDR3 DNA reads TGTGCCAGCAGCTTGGACAAATCTGGGCGCTACCTCTCTGGGGCCAACGTCCTGACTTTC.

V is TRBV4-1 and J is TRBJ1-5; 8 nucleotides match TRBD1. CDR1 is MGHRA and CDR2 is YSYEKL in the germline V gene. This CDR3 region has 15 residues. Trimming removed 1 base from V and 5 bases from J; junction bases left unmatched: 4. The CDR3 DNA reads TGCGCCAGCAGCCAAGGCAGGGGGCCAGATCAGCCCCAGCATTTT. Translation: CASSQGRGPDQPQHF.

This chain uses TRBV28 with TRBJ1-1; 7 bases are shared with TRBD1. V lost 5 bases to trimming and J lost 1 base; unmatched junction nucleotides: 10. CDR3 length: 16 residues. Germline values: CDR1 MDHEN, CDR2 SYDVKM. The CDR3 here is CASSTIPGQTNTEAFF. Here the CDR3 DNA reads TGTGCCAGCAGTACTATTCCGGGACAGACGAACACTGAAGCTTTCTTT.